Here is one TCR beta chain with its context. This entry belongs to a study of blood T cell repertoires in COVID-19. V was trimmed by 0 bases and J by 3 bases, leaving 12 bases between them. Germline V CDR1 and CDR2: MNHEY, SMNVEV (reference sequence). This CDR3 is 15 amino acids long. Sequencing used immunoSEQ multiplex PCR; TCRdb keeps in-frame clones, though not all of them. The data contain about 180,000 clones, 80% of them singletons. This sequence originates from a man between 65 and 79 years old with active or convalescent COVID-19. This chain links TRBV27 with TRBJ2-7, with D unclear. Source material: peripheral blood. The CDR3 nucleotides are TGTGCCAGCAGTTTATCGGGCAGTCAACTCTACGAGCAGTACTTC. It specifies CASSLSGSQLYEQYF.